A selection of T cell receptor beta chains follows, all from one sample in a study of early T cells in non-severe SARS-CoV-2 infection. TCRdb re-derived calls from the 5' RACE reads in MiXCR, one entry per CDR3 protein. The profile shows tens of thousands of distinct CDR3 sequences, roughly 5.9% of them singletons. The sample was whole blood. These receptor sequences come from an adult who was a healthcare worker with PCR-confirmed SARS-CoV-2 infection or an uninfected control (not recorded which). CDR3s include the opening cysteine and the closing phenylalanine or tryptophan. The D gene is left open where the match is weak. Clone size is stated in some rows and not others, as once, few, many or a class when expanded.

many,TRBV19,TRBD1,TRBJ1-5,CASNQGGKSNQPQHF,TGTGCCAGTAATCAGGGGGGGAAGAGCAATCAGCCCCAGCATTTT
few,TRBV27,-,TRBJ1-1,CASSFENTEAFF,TGTGCCAGCAGTTTCGAAAACACTGAAGCTTTCTTT
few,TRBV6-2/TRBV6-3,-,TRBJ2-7,CASSTSAEQYF,TGTGCCAGCTCTACCTCGGCCGAGCAGTACTTC
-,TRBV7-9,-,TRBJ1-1,CASSLSKNTEAFF,TGTGCCAGCAGCTTATCCAAGAACACTGAAGCTTTCTTT
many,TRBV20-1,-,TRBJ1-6,CSARVPPAAGPYNSPLHF,TGCAGTGCTAGAGTCCCGCCCGCAGCAGGGCCCTATAATTCACCCCTCCACTTT
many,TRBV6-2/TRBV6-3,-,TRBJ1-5,CASSPSDPGNQPQHF,TGTGCCAGCAGTCCTTCGGATCCAGGAAATCAGCCCCAGCATTTT
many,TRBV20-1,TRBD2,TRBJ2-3,CSASSPGTSTQGTSGTDTQYF,TGCAGTGCTTCCTCCCCCGGGACCTCAACCCAGGGGACTAGCGGCACAGATACGCAGTATTTT
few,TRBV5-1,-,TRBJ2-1,CASSLVQSNEQFF,TGCGCCAGCAGCTTGGTCCAATCCAATGAGCAGTTCTTC
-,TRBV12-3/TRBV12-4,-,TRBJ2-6,CASSLGLGSGANVLTF,TGTGCCAGCAGTTTAGGGCTCGGCTCTGGGGCCAACGTCCTGACTTTC
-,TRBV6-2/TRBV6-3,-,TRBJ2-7,CASSHPRRIPYEQYF,TGTGCCAGCAGTCACCCGAGAAGGATCCCCTACGAGCAGTACTTC
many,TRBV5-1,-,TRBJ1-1,CASSFLGGMNTEAFF,TGCGCCAGCAGCTTCTTGGGGGGTATGAACACTGAAGCTTTCTTT
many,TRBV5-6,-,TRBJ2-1,CASSLGGLQKQFF,TGTGCCAGCAGCTTGGGAGGACTACAGAAGCAGTTCTTC
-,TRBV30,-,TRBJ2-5,CAWSVEGGKTQYF,TGTGCCTGGAGTGTGGAGGGCGGCAAGACCCAGTACTTC
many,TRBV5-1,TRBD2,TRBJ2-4,CASSLAAVAGGSRNPGIQYF,TGCGCCAGCAGCTTGGCCGCTGTGGCGGGGGGTTCAAGGAATCCGGGCATTCAGTACTTC
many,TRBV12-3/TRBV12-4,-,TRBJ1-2,CASSLAGQPTYGYTF,TGTGCCAGCAGTTTAGCAGGGCAGCCCACTTATGGCTACACCTTC
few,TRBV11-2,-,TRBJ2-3,CASNQLGRSPTDTQYF,TGTGCCAGCAACCAGTTGGGTAGATCCCCCACAGATACGCAGTATTTT
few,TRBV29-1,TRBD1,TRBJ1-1,CSAATGAGRFEAFF,TGCAGCGCAGCCACAGGGGCCGGAAGATTTGAAGCTTTCTTT
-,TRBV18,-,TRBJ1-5,CASSVSGQGSNQPQHF,TGTGCCAGCTCTGTCTCGGGCCAAGGTAGCAATCAGCCCCAGCATTTT
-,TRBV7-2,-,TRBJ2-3,CASRRGAGTDTQYF,TGTGCCAGCAGGAGGGGCGCGGGGACAGATACGCAGTATTTT
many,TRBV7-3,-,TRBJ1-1,CASSSFGMNTEAFF,TGTGCCAGCAGCTCCTTCGGCATGAACACTGAAGCTTTCTTT
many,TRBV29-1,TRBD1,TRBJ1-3,CSVEEGGTGGSGNTIYF,TGCAGCGTTGAAGAGGGCGGCACAGGGGGATCTGGAAACACCATATATTTT
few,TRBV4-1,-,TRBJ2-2,CASSHSGGTGELFF,TGCGCCAGCAGCCATTCAGGGGGGACCGGGGAGCTGTTTTTT
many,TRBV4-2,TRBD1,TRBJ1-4,CASSQGQGQGAVYEKLFF,TGTGCCAGCAGCCAAGGCCAGGGACAGGGGGCGGTTTACGAAAAACTGTTTTTT
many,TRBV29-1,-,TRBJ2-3,CSVVEVTQYF,TGCAGCGTTGTGGAAGTTACGCAGTATTTT
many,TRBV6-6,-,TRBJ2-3,CASSPSNTQYF,TGTGCCAGCTCCCCCTCAAATACGCAGTATTTT
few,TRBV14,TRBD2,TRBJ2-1,CASSQVVRGVQFF,TGTGCCAGCAGCCAAGTCGTGCGGGGGGTGCAGTTCTTC
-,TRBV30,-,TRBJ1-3,CAWSTDTSRGNTIYF,TGTGCCTGGAGTACAGACACGTCCCGCGGAAACACCATATATTTT
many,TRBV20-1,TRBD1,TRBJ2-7,CSASTGGGSLVEQYF,TGCAGTGCTTCGACAGGGGGCGGGAGTCTGGTCGAGCAGTACTTC
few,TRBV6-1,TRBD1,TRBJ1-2,CASSASTGSNYGYTF,TGTGCCAGCAGTGCTTCGACAGGGTCTAACTATGGCTACACCTTC
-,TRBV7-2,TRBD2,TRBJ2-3,CASSWTSGTDTQYF,TGTGCCAGCAGCTGGACTAGCGGGACAGATACGCAGTATTTT
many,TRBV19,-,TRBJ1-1,CASTIGVRNTEAFF,TGTGCCAGTACTATAGGAGTCAGGAACACTGAAGCTTTCTTT
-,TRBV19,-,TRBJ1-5,CASSIDFTQPQHF,TGTGCCAGTAGTATCGACTTTACTCAGCCCCAGCATTTT
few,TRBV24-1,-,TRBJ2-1,CATSAGGSYNEQFF,TGTGCCACGTCGGCCGGAGGCTCCTACAATGAGCAGTTCTTC
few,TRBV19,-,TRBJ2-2,CASSIKVNTGELFF,TGTGCCAGTAGTATAAAGGTCAACACCGGGGAGCTGTTTTTT
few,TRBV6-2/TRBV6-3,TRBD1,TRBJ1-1,CASSIPGQPNTEAFF,TGTGCCAGCAGTATCCCGGGACAGCCGAACACTGAAGCTTTCTTT
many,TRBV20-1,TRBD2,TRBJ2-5,CSARAGGGQETQYF,TGCAGTGCTAGAGCGGGAGGGGGACAAGAGACCCAGTACTTC
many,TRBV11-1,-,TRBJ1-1,CASSVEAGRNTEAFF,TGTGCCAGCAGCGTAGAGGCGGGGAGGAACACTGAAGCTTTCTTT
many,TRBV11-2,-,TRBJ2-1,CASSLENEQFF,TGTGCCAGCAGCTTAGAGAATGAGCAGTTCTTC
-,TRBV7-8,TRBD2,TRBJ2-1,CASSLGTSANEQFF,TGTGCCAGCAGCTTAGGGACTAGCGCGAATGAGCAGTTCTTC
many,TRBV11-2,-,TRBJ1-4,CASSPGLKGKLFF,TGTGCCAGCAGCCCTGGTCTGAAAGGAAAACTGTTTTTT
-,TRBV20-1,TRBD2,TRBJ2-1,CSAPGTSGYNEQFF,TGCAGTGCTCCCGGGACTAGCGGCTACAATGAGCAGTTCTTC
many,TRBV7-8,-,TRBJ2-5,CASSLEARRQETQYF,TGTGCCAGCAGCTTAGAGGCTCGGAGACAAGAGACCCAGTACTTC
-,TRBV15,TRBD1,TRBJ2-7,CATSTRIGTVYEQYF,TGTGCCACCAGCACTCGCATCGGGACAGTCTACGAGCAGTACTTC
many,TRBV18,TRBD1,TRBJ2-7,CASSLTGEAAEQYF,TGTGCCAGCTCACTTACAGGGGAAGCGGCCGAGCAGTACTTC
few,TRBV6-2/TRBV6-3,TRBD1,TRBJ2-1,CASSLLGQAYNEQFF,TGTGCCAGCAGTTTGTTGGGACAGGCCTACAATGAGCAGTTCTTC
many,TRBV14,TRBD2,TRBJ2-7,CASSQRGGRRYEQYF,TGTGCCAGCAGCCAACGGGGCGGGAGGCGCTACGAGCAGTACTTC
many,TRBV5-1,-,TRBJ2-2,CASSLEGLTGELFF,TGCGCCAGCAGCTTGGAGGGCCTCACCGGGGAGCTGTTTTTT
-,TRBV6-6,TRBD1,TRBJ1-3,CASKDRAQSSGNTIYF,TGTGCCAGTAAGGACAGGGCCCAGAGCTCTGGAAACACCATATATTTT
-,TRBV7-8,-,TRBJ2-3,CASSLDTQYF,TGTGCCAGCAGCTTGGATACGCAGTATTTT
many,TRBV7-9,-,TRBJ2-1,CASSSSLEGEQFF,TGTGCCAGCAGTAGTTCTTTGGAGGGTGAGCAGTTCTTC
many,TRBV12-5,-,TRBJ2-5,CASGPDRETQYF,TGTGCTAGTGGTCCGGACAGAGAGACCCAGTACTTC
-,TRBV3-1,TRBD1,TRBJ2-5,CASSQGTGGRETQYF,TGTGCCAGCAGCCAAGGTACAGGGGGCAGGGAGACCCAGTACTTC
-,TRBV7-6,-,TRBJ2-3,CASSLAQGVTDTQYF,TGTGCCAGCAGCTTAGCGCAGGGTGTAACAGATACGCAGTATTTT
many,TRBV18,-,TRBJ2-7,CASSDGDHYEQYF,TGTGCCAGCTCAGACGGGGACCACTACGAGCAGTACTTC
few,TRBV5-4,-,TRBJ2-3,CASSPGERRQYF,TGTGCCAGCAGCCCGGGCGAGAGGAGGCAGTATTTT
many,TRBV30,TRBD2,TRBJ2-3,CAWSAGLASTQYF,TGTGCCTGGAGTGCCGGACTAGCGAGTACGCAGTATTTT
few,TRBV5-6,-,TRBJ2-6,CASSFGFSGANVLTF,TGTGCCAGCAGCTTTGGGTTCTCTGGGGCCAACGTCCTGACTTTC
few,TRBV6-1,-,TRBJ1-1,CASVAWASVTPEAFF,TGTGCCAGCGTTGCGTGGGCTTCGGTTACCCCTGAAGCTTTCTTT